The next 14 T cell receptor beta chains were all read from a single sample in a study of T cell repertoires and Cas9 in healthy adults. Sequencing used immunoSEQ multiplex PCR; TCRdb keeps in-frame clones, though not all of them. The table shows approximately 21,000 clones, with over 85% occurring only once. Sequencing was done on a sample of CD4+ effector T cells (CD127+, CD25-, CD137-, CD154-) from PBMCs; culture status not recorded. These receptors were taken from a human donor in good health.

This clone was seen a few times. The CDR3 spells CASSPSTDTQYF. Written as DNA, the CDR3 is TGTGCCAGCTCACCTAGCACAGATACGCAGTATTTT. The rearrangement links TRBV18 to TRBJ2-3; D gene uncertain. The CDR3 is 12 residues long. CDR1 and CDR2 (germline): KGHSH, LQKENI. The V and J ends lost 3 bases and 0 bases respectively, with 1 base between them.

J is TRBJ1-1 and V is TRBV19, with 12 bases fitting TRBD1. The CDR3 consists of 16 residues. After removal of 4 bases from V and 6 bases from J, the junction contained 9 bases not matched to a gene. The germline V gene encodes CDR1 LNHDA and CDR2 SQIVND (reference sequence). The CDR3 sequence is CASSTRDRGRGAEAFF. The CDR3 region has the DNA TGTGCCAGTAGTACCCGGGACAGGGGGCGTGGAGCTGAAGCTTTCTTT.

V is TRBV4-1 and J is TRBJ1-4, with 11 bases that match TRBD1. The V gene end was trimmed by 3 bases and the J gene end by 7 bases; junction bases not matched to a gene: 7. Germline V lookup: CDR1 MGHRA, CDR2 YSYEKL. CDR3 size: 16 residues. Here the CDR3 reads CASSHGQGASGEKLFF. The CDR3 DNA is TGCGCCAGCAGCCACGGACAGGGGGCGAGCGGTGAAAAACTGTTTTTT.

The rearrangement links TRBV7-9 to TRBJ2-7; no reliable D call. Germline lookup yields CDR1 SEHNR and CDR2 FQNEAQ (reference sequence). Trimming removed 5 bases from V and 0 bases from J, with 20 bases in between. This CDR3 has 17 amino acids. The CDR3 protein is CASSTGRLLSSSYEQYF. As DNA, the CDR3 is TGTGCCAGCAGCACTGGACGCTTGCTTTCGAGCTCCTACGAGCAGTACTTC.

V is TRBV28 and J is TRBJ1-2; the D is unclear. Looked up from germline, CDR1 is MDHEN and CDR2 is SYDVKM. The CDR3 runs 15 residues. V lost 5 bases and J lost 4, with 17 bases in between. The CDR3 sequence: CASSTTQPTVYGYTF. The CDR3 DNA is TGTGCCAGCAGTACCACACAGCCGACGGTCTATGGCTACACCTTC.

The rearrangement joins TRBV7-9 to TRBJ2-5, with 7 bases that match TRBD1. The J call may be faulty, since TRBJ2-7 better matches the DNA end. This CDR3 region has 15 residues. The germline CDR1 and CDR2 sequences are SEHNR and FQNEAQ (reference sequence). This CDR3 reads CASSTYRQGWGEQYF. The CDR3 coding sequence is TGTGCCAGCAGCACCTACCGACAGGGATGGGGCGAGCAGTACTTC.

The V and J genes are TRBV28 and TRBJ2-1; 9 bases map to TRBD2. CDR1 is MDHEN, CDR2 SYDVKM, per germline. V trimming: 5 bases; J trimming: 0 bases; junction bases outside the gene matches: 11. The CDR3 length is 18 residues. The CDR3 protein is CASSLRAGGRSSYNEQFF. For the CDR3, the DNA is TGTGCCAGCAGTCTCCGAGCGGGGGGCCGGAGCTCCTACAATGAGCAGTTCTTC.

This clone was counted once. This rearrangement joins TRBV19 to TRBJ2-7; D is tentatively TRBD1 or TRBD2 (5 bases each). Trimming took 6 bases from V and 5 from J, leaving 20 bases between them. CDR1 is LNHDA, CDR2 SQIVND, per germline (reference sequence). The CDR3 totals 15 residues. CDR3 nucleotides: TGTGCCAGTAGCCTAAGTGGGGCCCGGAGGAACGAGCAGTACTTC. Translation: CASSLSGARRNEQYF.

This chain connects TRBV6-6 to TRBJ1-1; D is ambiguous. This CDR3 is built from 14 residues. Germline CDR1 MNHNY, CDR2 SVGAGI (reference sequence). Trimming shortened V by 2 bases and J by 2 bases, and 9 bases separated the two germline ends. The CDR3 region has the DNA TGTGCCAGCAGTTACCCGGGAGGAAACACTGAAGCTTTCTTT. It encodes CASSYPGGNTEAFF.

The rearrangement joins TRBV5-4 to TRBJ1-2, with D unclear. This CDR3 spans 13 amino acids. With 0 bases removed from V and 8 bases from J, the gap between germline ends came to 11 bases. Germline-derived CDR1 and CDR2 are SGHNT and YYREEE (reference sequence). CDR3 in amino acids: CASSLDVSGGYTF. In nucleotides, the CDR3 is TGTGCCAGCAGCTTGGATGTCTCAGGCGGCTACACCTTC.

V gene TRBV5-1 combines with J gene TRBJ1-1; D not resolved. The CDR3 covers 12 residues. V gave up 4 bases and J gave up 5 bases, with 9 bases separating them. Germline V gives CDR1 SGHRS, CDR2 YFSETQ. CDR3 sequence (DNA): TGCGCCAGCAGCACCGTCGGGACTGAAGCTTTCTTT. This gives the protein CASSTVGTEAFF.

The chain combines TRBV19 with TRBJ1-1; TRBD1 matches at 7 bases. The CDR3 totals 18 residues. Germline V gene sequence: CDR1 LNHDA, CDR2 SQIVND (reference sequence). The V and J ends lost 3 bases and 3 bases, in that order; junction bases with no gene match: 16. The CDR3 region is CASSIDRYRGRMDTEAFF. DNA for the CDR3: TGTGCCAGTAGTATCGATCGTTACAGGGGCAGGATGGACACTGAAGCTTTCTTT.

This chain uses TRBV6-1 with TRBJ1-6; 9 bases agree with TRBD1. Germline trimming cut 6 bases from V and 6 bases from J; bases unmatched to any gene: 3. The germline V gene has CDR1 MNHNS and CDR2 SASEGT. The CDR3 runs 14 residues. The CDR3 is CASRGTGTNSPLHF. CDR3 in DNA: TGTGCCAGCAGAGGGACAGGGACTAATTCACCCCTCCACTTT.

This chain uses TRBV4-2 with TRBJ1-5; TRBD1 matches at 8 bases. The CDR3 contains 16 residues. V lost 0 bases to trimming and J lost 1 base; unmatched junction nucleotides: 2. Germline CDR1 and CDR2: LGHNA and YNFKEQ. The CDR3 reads CASSQDGDRSNQPQHF. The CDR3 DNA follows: TGTGCCAGCAGCCAAGATGGGGACAGGAGCAATCAGCCCCAGCATTTT.